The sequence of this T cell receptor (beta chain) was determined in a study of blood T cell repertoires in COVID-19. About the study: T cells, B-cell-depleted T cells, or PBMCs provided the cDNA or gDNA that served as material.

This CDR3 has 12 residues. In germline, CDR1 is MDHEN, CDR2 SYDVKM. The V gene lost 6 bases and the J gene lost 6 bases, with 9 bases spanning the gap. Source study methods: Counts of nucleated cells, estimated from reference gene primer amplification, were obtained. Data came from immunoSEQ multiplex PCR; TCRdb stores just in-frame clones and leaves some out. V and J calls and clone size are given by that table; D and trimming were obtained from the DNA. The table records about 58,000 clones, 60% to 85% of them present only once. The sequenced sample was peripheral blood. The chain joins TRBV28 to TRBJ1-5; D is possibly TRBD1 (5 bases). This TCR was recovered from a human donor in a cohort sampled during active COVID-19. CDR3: CASSSTGQPQHF. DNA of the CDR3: TGTGCCAGCAGCAGCACAGGTCAGCCCCAGCATTTT. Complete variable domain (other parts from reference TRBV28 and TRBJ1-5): DVKVTQSSRYLVKRTGEKVFLECVQDMDHENMFWYRQDPGLGLRLIYFSYDVKMKEKGDIPEGYSVSREKKERFSLILESASTNQTSMYLCASSSTGQPQHFGDGTRLSIL.